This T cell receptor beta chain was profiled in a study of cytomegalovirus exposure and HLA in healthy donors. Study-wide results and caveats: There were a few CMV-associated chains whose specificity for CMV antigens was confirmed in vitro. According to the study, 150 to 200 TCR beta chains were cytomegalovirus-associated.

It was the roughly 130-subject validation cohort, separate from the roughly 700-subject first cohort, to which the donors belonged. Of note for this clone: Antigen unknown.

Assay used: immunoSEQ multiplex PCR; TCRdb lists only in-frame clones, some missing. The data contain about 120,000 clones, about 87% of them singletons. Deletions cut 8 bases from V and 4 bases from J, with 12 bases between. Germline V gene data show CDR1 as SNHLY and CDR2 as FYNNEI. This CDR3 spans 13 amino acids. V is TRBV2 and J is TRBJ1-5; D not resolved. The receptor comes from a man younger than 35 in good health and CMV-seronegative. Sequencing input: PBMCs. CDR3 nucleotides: TGTGCCAGCGGGTTTACAGATAATCAGCCCCAGCATTTT. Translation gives CASGFTDNQPQHF.